The entry below describes one T cell receptor beta chain. This sample is part of a study of blood T cell repertoires in COVID-19. Germline V gives CDR1 SGHVS, CDR2 FNYEAQ. Germline trimming cut 6 bases from V and 0 bases from J; bases unmatched to any gene: 8. This CDR3 is 16 amino acids long. The assay was immunoSEQ multiplex PCR, and TCRdb's table has in-frame clones only and misses some. Altogether almost 55,000 clones are present, over 80% being singletons, with the ten largest covering less than 4%. The clonotype comes from a human donor in a cohort sampled during active COVID-19. The gene calls are TRBV7-6 and TRBJ2-3; TRBD1 matches 8 bases. The source material was peripheral blood. For the CDR3, the DNA is TGTGCCAGCAGGTCCGGACAGGGAAGGAGCACAGATACGCAGTATTTT. Protein sequence: CASRSGQGRSTDTQYF.